This TCR beta chain was retrieved from a study of OX40 agonist ivuxolimab in advanced cancers. About the study as a whole: The costimulatory receptor OX40 (CD134) was targeted by ivuxolimab, a fully human IgG2 agonistic monoclonal antibody. Intravenous ivuxolimab was administered to patients every 2 weeks at six dose levels: 0.01, 0.1, 0.3, 1.5, 3 and 10 mg/kg. Among the roughly 54 dose-escalation patients, around 19 had hepatocellular carcinoma, 15 or so melanoma, 9 renal cell carcinoma and 9 head and neck cancer. The dose-escalation cohort was 80% to 90% male with a mean age of roughly 60 years, ranging from roughly 20 to 85. Prior anti-PD-1, anti-PD-L1 or anti-CTLA-4 therapy was permitted, and checkpoint inhibitors had been received by around 39% of dose-escalation patients. Partial responses occurred in three dose-escalation patients, of whom one had hepatocellular carcinoma and two had cutaneous melanoma. Peripheral TCRbeta sequencing aimed to test whether ivuxolimab altered TCR sequence diversity and caused clonal T-cell expansion. The paper reports the monotherapy dose-escalation portion (N of about 50 patients) of the phase I ivuxolimab trial. General findings and caveats noted by the study authors: Low levels of normalized T-cell clonal expansion were also seen in some patients who did not respond. After ivuxolimab, CD8+ T cells had more expanded clones than CD4+ T cells on average. In the 0.1-3.0 mg/kg groups, partial responders had among the lowest normalized peripheral clonal expansion, particularly in CD8+ T cells. At doses of 0.1 to 3.0 mg/kg, clonal expansion of both CD4+ and CD8+ T cells in blood was seen between baseline and week 6. The antigen specificity of the clonally expanded peripheral T cells was not determined.

This clone is characterized as large (0.1 to 1%). Its specific antigen is unknown. No qualities accompany the bases; no much larger clone lies one base away. The trial excluded patients who had a history of autoimmune disease or who were on systemic immunosuppression. In every dose cohort, peripheral blood was drawn for TCR sequencing at baseline, cycle 4 day 1, and cycle 7 day 1. Samples came from an open-label, multicenter, first-in-human phase I dose-escalation trial of ivuxolimab. The trial enrolled adults with locally advanced or metastatic head and neck squamous cell, hepatocellular, melanoma or renal cell carcinoma. Before TCR sequencing, CD4+ and CD8+ T cells were separately sorted from peripheral blood. Genomic DNA was isolated from the sorted cells so that the TCRbeta CDR3 region could be sequenced. The immunoSEQ Assay was used to sequence the TCRbeta CDR3 regions. The table was pulled from immuneACCESS by TCRdb, which kept in-frame rearrangements only. Such tables lose some clones; where checked, under half of the loss comes from unresolved V genes, and the rest has no known cause. The sample contains under 15,000 clones, about three quarters of them found a single time. 32% of the sample is in the top ten clones.

The V end gives up 3 bases and the J end 5 bases, leaving 6 bases in the junction not matched to a gene. According to the germline V gene, CDR1 reads MNHNS and CDR2 reads SASEGT. From its cysteine to its phenylalanine, the CDR3 spans 16 amino acids. Here the CDR3 DNA is all that survives: 48 bases in frame from base 1. The source is an adult with an advanced solid tumor such as melanoma, head and neck, liver or kidney cancer. Here the chain combines TRBV6-1 and TRBJ2-2; 10 junctional bases match TRBD2. The sequences come from CD4+ or CD8+ T cells sorted from blood, collected in a trial of the OX40 agonist ivuxolimab. DNA sequence: TGTGCCAGCAGTGAGGAGCGGGAGGGCCCGACCGGGGAGCTGTTTTTT. It codes for CASSEEREGPTGELFF.